The 15 T cell receptor beta chains presented below share a single source sample, sequenced in a study of blood T cell repertoires in COVID-19 (dated by TCRdb to between 2020 and 2021). Libraries were prepared through the immunoSEQ multiplex PCR assay. TCRdb retrieved this table from immuneACCESS and kept in-frame rearrangements only. Not all clones are present; in checked studies, unresolved V genes account for under half, and no reason is known for the remainder. In this sample the table shows some 330,000 clones, about 90% of which occur a single time. The top ten constitute over 1.5% of the sample. Sequenced material: peripheral blood. The receptor source for this set is a woman aged 30 to 39 with COVID-19, enrolled during active disease.

This chain connects TRBV5-1 to TRBJ2-2; 8 bases align to TRBD1. J gave up 2 bases and V 0 bases, and 3 bases lay outside the gene matches. The germline V gene has CDR1 SGHRS and CDR2 YFSETQ. The CDR3 loop spans 16 amino acids. CDR3 loop: CASSLAGQGNTGELFF. In DNA, the CDR3 is TGCGCCAGCAGCTTGGCCGGACAGGGTAACACCGGGGAGCTGTTTTTT.

The chain employs TRBV5-4 and TRBJ2-5, with TRBD2 identical over 8 bases. The CDR3 has 15 residues. CDR1 SGHNT and CDR2 YYREEE come from the germline V gene (reference sequence). V lost 7 bases to trimming and J lost 4 bases; unmatched junction nucleotides: 12. The CDR3 region has the DNA TGTGCCAGCCACCGAGCGGGGGAGTATAGAGAGACCCAGTACTTC. This encodes CASHRAGEYRETQYF.

The V gene is TRBV5-1, the J gene TRBJ2-3; the match to TRBD2 covers 9 bases. The CDR3 is 17 amino acids. V lost 3 bases to trimming and J lost 5 bases; unmatched junction nucleotides: 13. CDR1 SGHRS and CDR2 YFSETQ come from the germline V gene. The CDR3 nucleotides are TGCGCCAGCAGCTCCGATCTCCTAGCGGGGAAGAGAGATACGCAGTATTTT. Its protein product is CASSSDLLAGKRDTQYF.

In DNA form, the CDR3 reads TGTGCCAGCAGCTCCAGTAATGTCAACTATGGCTACACCTTC. It codes for CASSSSNVNYGYTF. This chain joins TRBV7-2 and TRBJ1-2; D call uncertain. With 4 bases removed from V and 2 bases from J, the gap between germline ends came to 11 bases. This CDR3 comprises 14 residues. Germline values: CDR1 SGHTA, CDR2 FQGNSA.

The chain has TRBV19 and TRBJ2-3, with TRBD1 identical over 8 bases. The V gene end was trimmed by 3 bases and the J gene end by 3 bases; junction bases not matched to a gene: 8. The CDR3 runs 16 residues. Germline lookup yields CDR1 LNHDA and CDR2 SQIVND (reference sequence). CDR3 sequence: CASSMAQGARTDTQYF. CDR3 coding DNA: TGTGCCAGTAGTATGGCTCAGGGGGCGAGGACAGATACGCAGTATTTT. Supplemented by reference TRBV19 and TRBJ2-3, the full variable domain reads DGGITQSPKYLFRKEGQNVTLSCEQNLNHDAMYWYRQDPGQGLRLIYYSQIVNDFQKGDIAEGYSVSREKKESFPLTVTSAQKNPTAFYLCASSMAQGARTDTQYFGPGTRLTVL.

V and J are TRBV7-8 and TRBJ1-2, with 8 bases that match TRBD1. Germline loops: CDR1 SGHVS, CDR2 FQNEAQ. The trim removed 5 bases at V and 5 bases at J, leaving 7 bases unmatched. The CDR3 runs to 14 residues. CDR3 protein: CASSPGDRPYGYTF. CDR3 in DNA: TGTGCCAGCAGCCCCGGGGACAGGCCATATGGCTACACCTTC. The full variable domain, in which reference TRBV7-8 and TRBJ1-2 provide the parts outside the CDR3, is GAGVSQSPRYKVAKRGQDVALRCDPISGHVSLFWYQQALGQGPEFLTYFQNEAQLDKSGLPSDRFFAERPEGSVSTLKIQRTQQEDSAVYLCASSPGDRPYGYTFGSGTRLTVV.

The sample holds one count of this clone. The genes are TRBV2 and TRBJ1-1; D is unresolved. CDR1 is SNHLY and CDR2 is FYNNEI in the germline V gene. CDR3 size: 11 residues. V gave up 6 bases and J gave up 6 bases, with 8 bases separating them. CDR3 nucleotides: TGTGCCAGCAGGGGCAACCCTGAAGCTTTCTTT. It encodes CASRGNPEAFF.

The rearrangement joins TRBV7-2 to TRBJ1-2; D gene ambiguous. Germline loops: CDR1 SGHTA, CDR2 FQGNSA. Deletions cut 1 base from V and 0 bases from J, with 3 bases between. This CDR3 contains 13 residues. CDR3 DNA: TGTGCCAGCAGCTTAGACACTAACTATGGCTACACCTTC. Its protein is CASSLDTNYGYTF.

The V call is TRBV19, the J call TRBJ1-5; D is undetermined. The length of the CDR3 is 17 residues. Germline V gene data show CDR1 as LNHDA and CDR2 as SQIVND (reference sequence). Trimming took 4 bases from V and 3 from J, leaving 19 bases between them. The CDR3: CASSNRLRGVVNQPQHF. The CDR3 DNA follows: TGTGCCAGTAGTAATCGTCTTCGGGGAGTTGTCAATCAGCCCCAGCATTTT. Full variable domain (rest looked up from reference TRBV19 and TRBJ1-5): DGGITQSPKYLFRKEGQNVTLSCEQNLNHDAMYWYRQDPGQGLRLIYYSQIVNDFQKGDIAEGYSVSREKKESFPLTVTSAQKNPTAFYLCASSNRLRGVVNQPQHFGDGTRLSIL.

The genes are TRBV28 and TRBJ1-4; 8 nucleotides line up with TRBD1. V shed 6 bases, J shed 8 bases, and the junction held 5 bases outside the gene matches. The CDR3 covers 13 residues. Per the germline V gene, CDR1 is MDHEN and CDR2 is SYDVKM. CDR3 region: CASSVPGGEKLFF. As DNA, the CDR3 is TGTGCCAGCAGCGTGCCAGGGGGCGAAAAACTGTTTTTT.

The chain links TRBV7-8 to TRBJ2-7; 10 bases fit TRBD2. CDR3 length: 16 amino acids. Germline V gives CDR1 SGHVS, CDR2 FQNEAQ. V lost 2 bases, J lost 0 bases, and 4 bases stayed unmatched. The CDR3 spells CASSLLSGGTSYEQYF. CDR3 coding DNA: TGTGCCAGCAGCTTACTTAGCGGGGGGACCTCCTACGAGCAGTACTTC.

The rearrangement links TRBV10-3 to TRBJ2-2; perhaps TRBD2 as D (6 bases). Germline CDR1 is ENHRY and CDR2 is SYGVKD. This CDR3 has 15 amino acids. V lost 1 base, J lost 4 bases, and 10 bases lay in between. The CDR3 region is CAISELGTSTGELFF. DNA for the CDR3: TGTGCCATCAGTGAGTTGGGGACTTCCACCGGGGAGCTGTTTTTT.

This CDR3 is CASKERSRTYEQYV. The CDR3 bases are TGTGCCAGTAAAGAGCGGTCACGAACCTACGAGCAGTACGTC. The chain has TRBV6-5 and TRBJ2-7; D is possibly TRBD2 (5 bases). The ends were cut back, 9 bases at V and 2 bases at J, with 17 bases in the middle. Germline-derived CDR1 and CDR2 are MNHEY and SVGAGI. CDR3 length equals 14 residues.

The V and J genes are TRBV28 and TRBJ1-1; 9 nucleotides agree with TRBD1. Germline V gene data show CDR1 as MDHEN and CDR2 as SYDVKM. This CDR3 is 15 amino acids long. J gave up 1 base and V 4 bases, and 4 bases lay outside the gene matches. The CDR3 reads CASSSGTGRNTEAFF. In nucleotides, the CDR3 is TGTGCCAGCAGTTCCGGGACAGGGAGGAACACTGAAGCTTTCTTT.

The V and J genes are TRBV13 and TRBJ2-1; D is uncertain. This CDR3 is built from 12 residues. Germline CDR1 PRHDT, CDR2 FYEKMQ (reference sequence). V was trimmed by 4 bases and J by 13 bases, leaving 14 bases between them. As DNA, the CDR3 is TGTGCCAGCAGCTCGACTGGAGTACCCCAGTTCTTC. Its translation is CASSSTGVPQFF.